This TCR beta chain originates from a study of long-term antiretroviral therapy in people with HIV (dated by TCRdb to between 2020 and 2023). About the investigation overall: The earliest samples were collected about a decade before the 2015 WHO recommendation for immediate ART, when ART was typically delayed until CD4 counts fell. A total of 192 cryopreserved PBMC samples were contributed to the cohort by 30 adults with confirmed HIV infection, with samples collected serially over a mean of approximately six years (range 1-12). Test extractions of a monoclonal T-cell line alongside a few dozen polyclonal samples showed no cross-contamination during QIAcube processing. Among the approximately 30 participants with HIV, eleven were female. A retrospective serial study tested whether changes in peripheral blood TRB repertoire composition and diversity were associated with ART initiation and durable HIV suppression.

The CDR3 holds 16 amino acids from the cysteine to the phenylalanine. Only CDR3 DNA remains: 48 bases, in frame from the first base. The germline V gene yields SGDLS for CDR1 and YYNGEE for CDR2. Trimming takes 3 bases off V and 2 bases off J; junction bases not matched to a gene: 2. The immunoSEQ hsTCRB v3.0 assay was used at survey level resolution to sequence the TRB variable region. A depth of roughly 40,000-50,000 T-cell genomes per sample was targeted for TRB sequencing. An Illumina MiSeq with a v3 150-cycle kit was used to sequence the pooled TRB libraries. Per the source publication's procedure: Analysis of repertoires was carried out in R inside a reproducible Nextflow workflow spanning QC, data transformation and analysis. Custom analyses were implemented in LymphoSeq2, an R package for AIRR-Seq data exploration. A few samples yielding fewer than 5000 total TRB sequences were excluded, leaving around 190 analyzed HIV repertoires. Among the roughly 200 retained HIV repertoires, some 57 were collected before ART initiation and 120 to 140 were collected after ART initiation. Repertoires were downsampled to 5000 TRB nucleotide sequences, and summary statistics were averaged over 100 downsampling iterations. TRB sequences were retained for analysis only if CDR3 regions of at least seven amino acids were present. Two measures captured diversity: a Shannon entropy-derived clonality score and the Gini coefficient. In the repertoire networks, any two of the top 5000 CDR3 amino acid sequences were linked whenever the two sequences differed by an edit distance of one. GLIPH2 predicted antigen specificity groups and MHC restriction for TRB CDR3 amino acid sequences. To flag known CMV, EBV, HIV or tissue antigen associations, CDR3 amino acid sequences were matched against VDJdb and McPAS-TCR. Pre-ART, post-ART and control groups were compared with Wilcoxon signed-rank tests and Holm-Bonferroni correction. TCRdb obtained this table from immuneACCESS and retained in-frame rearrangements with V and J assigned. These tables miss some clones; where compared with another copy, unresolved V genes account for less than half of the shortfall, and the remainder is unexplained. Clone size and V and J calls were adopted from that table, with D and trimming inferred from the DNA. Here the sample has roughly 38,000 clones; around four fifths occur a single time. The top ten clonotypes cover around 13% of the sample.

To be included, a participant needed at least one PBMC sample from before ART initiation plus at least two post-ART samples. Every participant with HIV received treatment in the United States of America. Before DNA extraction, cryopreserved samples of about 0.9-11 million PBMC were thawed and then washed. At the time of the earliest PBMC sample, participants with HIV were aged between roughly 20 and 60 years. Each participant contributed PBMC samples from 1-4 timepoints before ART initiation and 2-8 timepoints after ART initiation, with a median of 7 samples. For every participant, serial HIV viral load, CD4+ T-cell count, ART history and demographic data were obtained. Genomic DNA was extracted from unsorted PBMC with a Qiagen kit on a QIAcube, processed in batches of 12 samples. Broader findings and caveats from the paper: Because pre-ART samples had limited cell numbers, profiling was done on unsorted PBMC rather than on sorted CD4+ and CD8+ T cells. Because PBMC availability was limited, only the TCR beta chain was sequenced, with no alpha chain pairing. CDR3 length ranges in HIV repertoires were narrower than in controls, and network structure suggested an antigen-experienced repertoire with only a slight naive shift after ART. Starting ART was linked to a significant rise in TRB diversity, yet even with long-term ART the diversity remained significantly lower than in transplant donor controls. The samples span the years 2004 to 2017, and the ART regimens used may be less effective than current regimens. Inferences about post-ART repertoire changes were limited because no data were available on ART adherence, viral resistance or therapy changes. At every time point, the repertoire was dominated by expanded TRB clones first identified before ART initiation, although this dominance fluctuated and, in many PLHIV, declined after ART.

The count of this clone is one. The specificity of this receptor is unknown. It has no much larger one-base neighbor in the sample; base qualities were not kept. Sequenced material: unsorted PBMCs, taken 0.3 years after starting antiretroviral therapy. The source of this sequence is a man between 18 and 35 years old with HIV. Here the chain combines TRBV9 and TRBJ2-7; the central 16 bases match TRBD2. The CDR3 corresponds to CASSAGTSGGAYEQYF. The nucleotide sequence reads as follows: TGTGCCAGCAGCGCCGGGACTAGCGGGGGGGCCTACGAGCAGTACTTC.